This T cell receptor (beta chain) was captured in a study of shared clonotypes between healthy human individuals (dated by TCRdb to the early 2020s). In terms of the full investigation: The cohort comprised two women and a few men aged 18 to 49 years. Per donor, three plates each were used for CD4 naive and CD4 memory, two for CD8 naive, and one for CD8 memory. The study deeply sequenced blood TCR repertoires of about 5 healthy adults to estimate repertoire size and the extent of clonotype sharing between individuals. Between about 0.94 and 8.9 billion PBMCs per donor were obtained by leukapheresis. Different laboratories and diverse techniques were used to prepare libraries and sequence TCR repertoires, to increase sequencing depth and limit assay-specific biases.

Using the deep immunoSEQ assay, TCR CDR3 regions were amplified from genomic DNA by multiplex PCR. Extracted genomic DNA from each cell subset was distributed evenly across all wells of several immunoSEQ 96-well plates, and each plate was treated as a replicate. For sorted subsets, each replicate PCR was loaded with roughly 0.2 ug genomic DNA, equivalent to approximately 27,000 T cell genomes. The purified libraries were quantified using a Qubit 3.0 fluorometer, sized with a Bioanalyzer 2100, and then quantified again using the KAPA Library Quantification kit. Each immunoSEQ 96-well plate was sequenced on its own single-read 150-cycle Illumina NextSeq 550 flow cell. For the original study's pipeline: Because only junctional sequences without quality scores were contained in the immunoSEQ output, filtering matching that applied to full-length reads could not be performed. Sequences were annotated with PyIR, a Python wrapper for IgBLAST v1.9, and V/J genes and CDR3 were assigned using IMGT germline references. Reads were removed for weak V/J assignments (E-value above 1e-6), missing CDR3, stop codons, out-of-frame junctions, or ambiguous translated residues. V3J clonotypes were defined as sequences sharing the same inferred V gene, J gene, and CDR3 amino acid sequence. The percentage overlap between two repertoires was calculated by dividing the number of shared unique clonotypes by the size of the smaller repertoire. RTK rarefaction, the Chao1 estimator, and Recon v2.1 estimates of unobserved clonotypes were used to assess repertoire richness. Generation probabilities for all TCRbeta clonotypes obtained by the gDNA method from a handful of donors were computed using OLGA. TCRdb carries this immuneACCESS record with in-frame sequences only. Its versions omit some clonotypes, under half of them owing to an unresolved V gene in the studies checked, with the rest unexplained. The V and J calls and the clone size are those of that table, but D and trimming were determined from the DNA. Here the sample has about 180,000 clones; 90% to 95% occur a single time. More than 0.065% of the sample rests with the top ten.

The donors were healthy, HIV-negative adults who had no recently reported acute infections or vaccinations. All donors were Caucasian adults living in Nashville, Tennessee, USA. CD4+ T cells were enriched by magnetic negative selection; naive cells were then positively selected on CD45RA, and the negative fraction formed the memory subset. Blood was collected by leukapheresis, and PBMCs were isolated by Ficoll-Histopaque density gradient centrifugation and then cryopreserved in liquid nitrogen vapor phase. Analytical flow cytometry was used to check the purity and quantity of each magnetically sorted T cell population. Genomic DNA was isolated from each sorted fraction and quantified by UV absorbance on a Nanodrop 2000c. General study outcomes and caveats: Compared with non-shared clonotypes, the clonotypes found in all four sorted-subset donors had higher generation probabilities. Only blood was sampled, and tissue TCR repertoires likely differ from those in blood. Incomplete sequencing was indicated by rarefaction of sorted-subset datasets, despite the large sequencing depth. When several donors were compared, the shared fraction of clonotypes was around 5% for naive CD4, around 3.5% for naive CD8, 2.3% for memory CD4, and roughly 0.4% for memory CD8. Naive subsets generally had larger estimated clonotype richness than memory subsets. The small number of donors limited the genetic and exposure-history diversity represented. Based on pairwise subsampling, the degree of clonotype sharing among donors was expected to be affected by sequencing depth.

There are 14 amino acids in the CDR3, from cysteine to phenylalanine inclusive. CDR3 DNA only is kept here, 42 bases in frame from base 1. CDR1 and CDR2 are drawn from the germline V gene: SGHAT, FQNNGV. The junction carries 16 bases between V and J, which are trimmed by 7 bases and 3 bases respectively. For this clone: Its binding antigen is unknown. No base quality values were provided; no much bigger clone lies one nucleotide off.

This receptor chain uses TRBV11-2 and TRBJ2-7; possibly the D gene is TRBD2, per 6 matching bases. The sequence was collected from a young woman in good health. Specimen: naive CD4+ T cells sorted from blood. Taken with the paper, the label for cell subset or site translates to: CD45RA+ positively selected. CDR3 protein: CASISGVGGYEQYF. The nucleotide sequence reads as follows: TGTGCCAGCATCTCCGGGGTGGGGGGCTACGAGCAGTACTTC.